The next 14 T cell receptor beta chains were all read from a single sample in a study of T cell responses to AZD1222 COVID-19 vaccine. Measured with immunoSEQ multiplex PCR; TCRdb has only the in-frame clones, and not every one. The sample contains about 130,000 clones, around 94% of which appear only once. The sequenced sample was peripheral blood, obtained on day 0 of AZD1222 vaccination. The receptors were gathered from an adult in good health.

The genes are TRBV4-1 and TRBJ2-7, with TRBD1 identical over 12 bases. V gave up 4 bases and J gave up 1 base; unmatched junction bases: 2. Germline CDR1 is MGHRA and CDR2 is YSYEKL. This CDR3 comprises 15 residues. The CDR3 DNA reads as TGCGCCAGCAGCCCGGGACAGGGGGCATCCTACGAGCAGTACTTC. It codes for CASSPGQGASYEQYF.

This clone has a single count. This chain joins TRBV4-1 and TRBJ1-3, with D unclear. V was pared by 2 bases and J by 4 bases, with 15 bases between. The CDR3 is 16 residues long. Germline V CDR1 and CDR2: MGHRA, YSYEKL. The CDR3 loop is CASSQIALVTGNTIYF. CDR3 DNA sequence: TGCGCCAGCAGCCAAATTGCGTTGGTTACGGGAAACACCATATATTTT.

The rearrangement joins TRBV7-9 to TRBJ1-2, with 7 bases aligning to TRBD1. There are 18 residues in the CDR3. J lost 8 bases, V lost 4 bases, and 22 bases had no gene match. Germline V gives CDR1 SEHNR, CDR2 FQNEAQ (reference sequence). The CDR3 coding sequence is TGTGCCAGCAGCTCAGAACCCCGGGACAGTTCTCCCTCATGGGGCTACACCTTC. As protein: CASSSEPRDSSPSWGYTF.

This chain connects TRBV9 to TRBJ1-6; D is uncertain. This CDR3 has 16 amino acids. V lost 0 bases to trimming and J lost 10 bases, with 17 bases between them. Germline assignment: CDR1 SGDLS and CDR2 YYNGEE. The CDR3: CASSVEVGQKASPLHF. CDR3 nucleotides: TGTGCCAGCAGCGTAGAAGTCGGGCAGAAAGCGTCACCCCTCCACTTT.

This clone has only one observation. The V and J genes are TRBV28 and TRBJ2-2; D is ambiguous. The V gene's germline CDR1 is MDHEN and CDR2 SYDVKM. V lost 2 bases to trimming and J lost 1 base, with 8 bases between them. The CDR3 totals 15 residues. In DNA, the CDR3 is TGTGCCAGCAGTTTAAGGCCAGGGAACACCGGGGAGCTGTTTTTT. Translating gives CASSLRPGNTGELFF.

J is TRBJ1-1 and V is TRBV27; 8 positions agree with TRBD1. The CDR3 runs to 15 residues. V dropped 1 base and J dropped 5; count of bases not matched to a gene: 6. Germline V gene data show CDR1 as MNHEY and CDR2 as SMNVEV (reference sequence). The CDR3 DNA follows: TGTGCCAGCAGTTTATACGGGACAGGAGGAACTGAAGCTTTCTTT. Amino acid sequence: CASSLYGTGGTEAFF.

CDR3 DNA: TGTGCCAGCAGCTTTACAGCGGGAGGAACAGATACGCAGTATTTT. Protein product: CASSFTAGGTDTQYF. The V call is TRBV7-9, the J call TRBJ2-3; 9 nucleotides match TRBD2. The CDR3 extends over 15 amino acids. CDR1 is SEHNR and CDR2 is FQNEAQ in the germline V gene (reference sequence). V gave up 3 bases and J gave up 3 bases; unmatched junction bases: 4.

The V call is TRBV7-9, the J call TRBJ1-5; D remains unclear. The CDR3 has 18 amino acids. Trimming left V 1 base short and J 2 bases short, with 18 bases between. Germline CDR1 SEHNR, CDR2 FQNEAQ (reference sequence). The chain's CDR3 is CASSLGGSYSEGNQPQHF. For the CDR3, the DNA is TGTGCCAGCAGCTTAGGAGGGTCCTACAGTGAGGGCAATCAGCCCCAGCATTTT.

This chain connects TRBV3-1 (or the pseudogene TRBV3-2) to TRBJ2-5; TRBD1 agrees at 8 bases. Germline CDR1 reads LGHDT; CDR2 reads YNNKEL (reference sequence). CDR3 length equals 14 residues. The V gene end was trimmed by 3 bases and the J gene end by 4 bases; junction bases not matched to a gene: 4. CDR3 sequence: CASSHRGQGETQYF. The CDR3 nucleotides read TGTGCCAGCAGCCACCGCGGACAGGGAGAGACCCAGTACTTC.

J is TRBJ2-7 and V is TRBV7-2, with 11 bases lining up with TRBD2. The germline CDR1 and CDR2 sequences are SGHTA and FQGNSA. After removal of 5 bases from V and 0 bases from J, the junction contained 3 bases not matched to a gene. This CDR3 spans 15 amino acids. The CDR3 protein is CASSGGTSGSYEQYF. The CDR3 nucleotides read TGTGCCAGCAGCGGGGGGACTAGCGGCTCCTACGAGCAGTACTTC.

The rearrangement joins TRBV28 to TRBJ2-1; D ambiguous. The CDR3 sequence is 14 residues long. Germline loops: CDR1 MDHEN, CDR2 SYDVKM. V lost 1 base and J lost 1, with 5 bases in between. The CDR3 is CASSLSLSYNEQFF. CDR3 bases: TGTGCCAGCAGTTTATCACTTTCCTACAATGAGCAGTTCTTC.

This clone has a single count. The rearrangement links TRBV18 to TRBJ2-1; 8 bases line up with TRBD2. The CDR3 runs to 15 residues. CDR1 and CDR2 (germline): KGHSH, LQKENI. The trim removed 3 bases at V and 2 bases at J, leaving 3 bases unmatched. DNA for the CDR3: TGTGCCAGCTCACCTGGACTAGCAACCTACAATGAGCAGTTCTTC. Translation gives CASSPGLATYNEQFF.

V and J are TRBV12-2 and TRBJ1-5. TRBV12-2 is shown as a pseudogene. The CDR3 length is 13 residues. The CDR3 region has the DNA TGTGCAAGTCGCCCTGGAGGTCATGGGCCCCAGCATTTT. The encoded protein is CASRPGGHGPQHF.

The chain recombines TRBV5-4 with TRBJ1-2; D is possibly TRBD1 (6 bases). Germline-derived CDR1 and CDR2 are SGHNT and YYREEE (reference sequence). Trimming stripped 4 bases from V and 8 bases from J, with 18 bases between. CDR3 length: 14 amino acids. CDR3 sequence: CASSTGGRGSGYTF. Written as DNA, the CDR3 is TGTGCCAGCAGCACTGGGGGCAGGGGTTCCGGCTACACCTTC.